The T cell receptor (beta chain) under discussion was sequenced for a study of blood T cells in healthy people across ages. Study-level points and caveats: Compared with aged donors, long-lived donors showed fewer expanded clones, suggesting selection. Total diversity from one million sequenced T cells was likely underestimated.

About this clonotype: Its cognate antigen is unknown.

Individuals who donated were healthy Caucasians from Russia aged roughly 6 to 95. A second PCR, run for roughly 7 to 12 cycles, used a sample-barcoded 5' primer plus a J-beta primer mix. A template-switch adaptor with 12 random nucleotides tagged each cDNA molecule. TCRdb re-called the 5' RACE reads through MiXCR, storing one row per CDR3 protein. The sample holds roughly 830,000 distinct CDR3 sequences, 55% to 65% seen once. V gave up 2 bases and J gave up 4 bases, with 11 bases separating them. The length of the CDR3 is 14 residues. In germline, CDR1 is MNHEY, CDR2 SVGAGI. This clonotype originated in a man aged 25-45 years in good health. This chain joins TRBV6-5 and TRBJ1-1, with no clear D. The material sequenced was blood. CDR3 nucleotide sequence: TGTGCCAGCAGTTACAACAGAGGGAGCACTGAAGCTTTCTTT. Amino acid sequence: CASSYNRGSTEAFF.